This T cell receptor beta chain was sequenced for a study of blood T cell repertoires in COVID-19. Original handling: The authors estimated nucleated cell counts from reference gene primer amplification. TCRdb's copy holds only in-frame clones and misses some; the assay was immunoSEQ multiplex PCR. The DNA gave D and trimming, while V, J and clone size come from that table. This sample has hundreds of thousands of clones, with less than 90% found just once. The source of this sequence is a woman aged 25 to 45 who had recovered from COVID-19. Source material: PBMCs or T cells enriched from blood (not recorded which).

The CDR3 region has the DNA TGTGCCAGCAGTTTCTCAGAGGTTGGCGGGACCCAGTACTTC. It encodes CASSFSEVGGTQYF. V is TRBV28 and J is TRBJ2-5; D is unresolved. The germline CDR1 and CDR2 sequences are MDHEN and SYDVKM. The ends were cut back, 3 bases at V and 7 bases at J, with 15 bases in the middle. CDR3 length: 14 amino acids. Together with reference TRBV28 and TRBJ2-5, the CDR3 gives the full variable domain: DVKVTQSSRYLVKRTGEKVFLECVQDMDHENMFWYRQDPGLGLRLIYFSYDVKMKEKGDIPEGYSVSREKKERFSLILESASTNQTSMYLCASSFSEVGGTQYFGPGTRLLVL.